Listed below are T cell receptor beta chains from one sample, sequenced in a study of T cells in Graves' hyperthyroidism and ophthalmopathy. From the multiplex PCR reads, TCRdb called clonotypes with MiXCR, one entry per CDR3 protein. The repertoire holds more than 500,000 distinct CDR3 sequences, with 46% as singletons. The sample comprised peripheral blood or thyroid tissue (not recorded which). Receptors were obtained from an adult woman with Graves' disease, either hyperthyroidism or ophthalmopathy (not recorded which). CDR3s include the opening cysteine and the closing phenylalanine or tryptophan. The D gene is left open where the match is weak. Clone size is shown for a subset of rows, as once, few, many or a class of expanded clone.

V,J,size,D,CDR3,DNA
TRBV2,TRBJ1-2,few,NA,CASEAGRNYGYTF,TGTGCCAGCGAGGCAGGTCGGAACTATGGCTACACCTTC
TRBV24-1,TRBJ2-2,NA,NA,CATSGMQESTGELFF,TGTGCCACCAGTGGGATGCAAGAGAGCACCGGGGAGCTGTTTTTT
TRBV19,TRBJ1-3,NA,NA,CASIDVGNTIYF,TGTGCCAGTATCGACGTAGGAAACACCATATATTTT
TRBV19,TRBJ1-1,few,NA,CASSFEWRGITEAFF,TGTGCCAGTAGTTTCGAGTGGCGGGGGATCACTGAAGCTTTCTTT
TRBV10-3,TRBJ1-5,NA,TRBD1,CAISPGQGASVGETQHF,TGTGCCATCAGTCCGGGACAGGGGGCGTCGGTCGGTGAGACCCAGCATTTT
TRBV7-2,TRBJ2-3,NA,NA,CASSTRTDAQYF,TGTGCCAGCAGCACACGCACAGATGCGCAGTATTTT
TRBV7-4,TRBJ1-1,NA,NA,CASSMLDEEAFF,TGTGCCAGCAGCATGTTAGACGAGGAAGCTTTCTTT
TRBV20-1,TRBJ1-2,once,NA,CSAKPHFYGYTF,TGCAGTGCTAAGCCCCACTTCTATGGCTACACCTTC
TRBV11-2,TRBJ2-6,NA,NA,CASSLLGRTSGANVLTF,TGTGCCAGCAGCTTACTGGGCAGGACCTCTGGGGCCAACGTCCTGACTTTC
TRBV20-1,TRBJ1-5,many,NA,CSARPLGRGNDQPQHF,TGCAGTGCTAGGCCCCTGGGCAGGGGAAACGATCAGCCCCAGCATTTT
TRBV20-1,TRBJ1-1,few,NA,CSASVAEAFF,TGCAGTGCTAGTGTCGCTGAAGCTTTCTTT
TRBV10-3,TRBJ1-1,NA,TRBD1,CAISPGQGMNTEAFF,TGTGCCATCAGTCCGGGACAGGGGATGAACACTGAAGCTTTCTTT
TRBV24-1,TRBJ2-7,many,NA,CATSGLNYEQYF,TGTGCCACCAGTGGACTGAACTACGAGCAGTACTTC
TRBV2,TRBJ1-1,NA,NA,CASSDRAKTEAFF,TGTGCCAGCAGTGATAGGGCTAAAACTGAAGCTTTCTTT
TRBV7-9,TRBJ2-7,NA,NA,CASSPVAKVHEQYF,TGTGCCAGCAGCCCAGTGGCCAAGGTTCACGAGCAGTACTTC
TRBV7-2,TRBJ1-4,NA,NA,CASSSRTFSGEKLFF,TGTGCCAGCAGCTCCCGGACTTTCTCGGGTGAAAAACTGTTTTTT
TRBV4-1,TRBJ1-3,NA,NA,CASSRATDDSGNTIYF,TGCGCCAGCAGCCGAGCCACCGACGACTCTGGAAACACCATATATTTT
TRBV20-1,TRBJ2-1,NA,NA,CSARDAHEQFF,TGCAGTGCTAGAGATGCGCATGAGCAGTTCTTC
TRBV28,TRBJ1-2,few,NA,CASSGGRAGYTF,TGTGCCAGCTCAGGCGGCAGGGCGGGCTACACCTTC
TRBV7-8,TRBJ2-7,NA,NA,CASSFGQSNYEQYF,TGTGCCAGCAGCTTTGGGCAGTCGAACTACGAGCAGTACTTC
TRBV19,TRBJ2-7,NA,TRBD1,CASSRAGTGMYEQYF,TGTGCCAGTAGTAGGGCCGGGACAGGGATGTACGAGCAGTACTTC
TRBV7-9,TRBJ2-7,NA,NA,CASSLVLAGQGIYEQYF,TGTGCCAGCAGCTTGGTACTAGCGGGACAGGGGATCTACGAGCAGTACTTC
TRBV25-1,TRBJ1-5,NA,NA,CASSRRGQPQHF,TGTGCCAGCAGCAGAAGGGGTCAGCCCCAGCATTTT
TRBV9,TRBJ1-5,NA,NA,CASSALSTGNQPQHF,TGTGCCAGCAGTGCCTTGTCGACAGGCAATCAGCCCCAGCATTTT
TRBV20-1,TRBJ2-7,few,TRBD2,CSASGSGSGRGEQYF,TGCAGTGCTAGTGGTTCCGGTAGCGGGAGAGGCGAGCAGTACTTC
TRBV7-9,TRBJ1-2,many,TRBD1,CASSFLDREYGYTF,TGTGCCAGCAGCTTTCTGGACAGGGAATATGGCTACACCTTC
TRBV5-1,TRBJ2-5,many,NA,CASGAGWSGQETQYF,TGCGCCAGCGGAGCAGGGTGGTCGGGACAAGAGACCCAGTACTTC
TRBV20-1,TRBJ1-5,many,NA,CSADGGVVAPQHF,TGCAGTGCCGACGGAGGGGTCGTTGCGCCCCAGCATTTT
TRBV6-5,TRBJ1-1,many,NA,CASSSLGGEAFF,TGTGCCAGCAGTTCATTGGGTGGGGAAGCTTTCTTT
TRBV7-9,TRBJ1-2,NA,TRBD1,CASSTGQGAEDGYTF,TGTGCCAGCAGCACGGGACAGGGGGCAGAGGATGGCTACACCTTC
TRBV19,TRBJ2-7,NA,NA,CASKGPGGEQYF,TGTGCCAGTAAGGGACCCGGTGGCGAGCAGTACTTC
TRBV20-1,TRBJ1-2,NA,NA,CSAAGSGDDGYTF,TGCAGTGCTGCGGGCTCAGGGGACGATGGCTACACCTTC
TRBV7-8,TRBJ2-7,few,TRBD2,CASRRELAASSYEQYF,TGTGCCAGCAGACGCGAACTAGCGGCCAGCTCCTACGAGCAGTACTTC
TRBV20-1,TRBJ1-1,NA,NA,CSARDLGIGEAFF,TGCAGTGCTAGAGATCTGGGGATCGGTGAAGCTTTCTTT
TRBV15,TRBJ2-7,few,NA,CATSRRDTRRHEQYF,TGTGCCACCAGCAGACGGGACACCCGCAGACACGAGCAGTACTTC
TRBV29-1,TRBJ2-2,few,NA,CSVVPSARGDTGELFF,TGCAGCGTGGTCCCTAGCGCGAGGGGAGACACCGGGGAGCTGTTTTTT
TRBV5-1,TRBJ1-1,NA,NA,CASSVSGGVGTEAFF,TGCGCCAGCAGCGTCAGCGGGGGAGTGGGCACTGAAGCTTTCTTT
TRBV27,TRBJ2-5,NA,TRBD2,CATGPGGKTQYF,TGTGCCACAGGGCCGGGGGGGAAGACCCAGTACTTC
TRBV9,TRBJ2-3,NA,TRBD2,CASSAAGAETDTQYF,TGTGCCAGCAGCGCAGCGGGAGCGGAAACAGATACGCAGTATTTT
TRBV11-2,TRBJ2-3,NA,NA,CASSFGRAADTQYF,TGTGCCAGCAGCTTTGGACGCGCCGCGGATACGCAGTATTTT
TRBV25-1,TRBJ2-5,NA,NA,CASSSVGGRGGTQYF,TGTGCCAGCAGCTCCGTGGGTGGCAGGGGAGGGACCCAGTACTTC
TRBV7-8,TRBJ2-2,once,NA,CALLSAGANTGELFF,TGTGCCTTACTATCGGCAGGGGCTAACACCGGGGAGCTGTTTTTT
TRBV7-7,TRBJ2-1,NA,NA,CASSLNREGNEQFF,TGTGCTAGCAGCTTAAACAGGGAGGGCAATGAGCAGTTCTTC
TRBV2,TRBJ1-1,NA,NA,CASSGQRGGTEAFF,TGTGCCAGCAGTGGACAGCGGGGGGGCACTGAAGCTTTCTTT
TRBV7-9,TRBJ2-7,many,NA,CASSPPNGLYEQYF,TGTGCCAGCAGCCCGCCTAACGGCCTCTACGAGCAGTACTTC
TRBV10-3,TRBJ1-1,NA,NA,CASSYARLNTEAFF,TGTGCCAGCAGTTATGCACGATTGAACACTGAAGCTTTCTTT